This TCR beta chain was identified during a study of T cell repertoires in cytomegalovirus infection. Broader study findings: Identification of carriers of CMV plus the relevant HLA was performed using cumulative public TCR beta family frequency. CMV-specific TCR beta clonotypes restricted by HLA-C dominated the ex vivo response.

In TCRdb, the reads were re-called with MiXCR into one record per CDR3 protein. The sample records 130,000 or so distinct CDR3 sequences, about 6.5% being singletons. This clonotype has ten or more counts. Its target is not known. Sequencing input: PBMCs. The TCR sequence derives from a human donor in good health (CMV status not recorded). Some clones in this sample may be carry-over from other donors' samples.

The CDR3 region is CSASSGLSNYNEQFF. The CDR3 nucleotides are TGCAGTGCTAGCTCGGGACTCTCGAATTACAATGAGCAGTTCTTC. The rearrangement uses TRBV20-1 and TRBJ2-1; a possible D gene is TRBD2 (6 bases). The CDR3 consists of 15 residues. Germline CDR1 DFQATT, CDR2 SNEGSKA (reference sequence). The ends were cut back, 3 bases at V and 4 bases at J, with 16 bases in the middle.